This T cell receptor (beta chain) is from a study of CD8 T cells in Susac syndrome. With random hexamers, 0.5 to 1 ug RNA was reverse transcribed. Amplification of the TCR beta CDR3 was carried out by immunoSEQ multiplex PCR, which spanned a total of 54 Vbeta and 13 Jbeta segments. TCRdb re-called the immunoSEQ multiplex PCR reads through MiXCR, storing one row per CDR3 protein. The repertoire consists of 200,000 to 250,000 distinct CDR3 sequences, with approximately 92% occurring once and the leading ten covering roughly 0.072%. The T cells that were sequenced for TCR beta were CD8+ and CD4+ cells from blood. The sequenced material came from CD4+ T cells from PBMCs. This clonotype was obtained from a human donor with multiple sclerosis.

The CDR3 here is CASSPNPIYGYTF. The DNA for the CDR3 is TGTGCCAGCAGCCCGAACCCGATTTATGGCTACACCTTC. The chain employs TRBV28 and TRBJ1-2; D not resolved. Germline V lookup: CDR1 MDHEN, CDR2 SYDVKM. Trimming took 6 bases from V and 5 from J, leaving 13 bases between them. The CDR3 runs to 13 residues.